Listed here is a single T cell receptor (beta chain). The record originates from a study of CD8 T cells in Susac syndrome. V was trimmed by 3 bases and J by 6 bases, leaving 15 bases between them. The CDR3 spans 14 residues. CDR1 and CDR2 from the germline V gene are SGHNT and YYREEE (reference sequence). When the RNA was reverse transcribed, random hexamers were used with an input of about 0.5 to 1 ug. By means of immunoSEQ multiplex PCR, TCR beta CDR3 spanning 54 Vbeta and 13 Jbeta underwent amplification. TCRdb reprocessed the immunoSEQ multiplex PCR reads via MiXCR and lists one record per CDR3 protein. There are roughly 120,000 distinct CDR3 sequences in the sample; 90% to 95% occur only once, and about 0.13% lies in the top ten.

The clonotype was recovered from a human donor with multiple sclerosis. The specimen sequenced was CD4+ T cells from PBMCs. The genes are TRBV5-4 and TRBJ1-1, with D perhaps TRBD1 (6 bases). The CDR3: CASSSIWTVSEAFF. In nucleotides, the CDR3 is TGTGCCAGCAGCTCCATATGGACAGTCTCTGAAGCTTTCTTT.